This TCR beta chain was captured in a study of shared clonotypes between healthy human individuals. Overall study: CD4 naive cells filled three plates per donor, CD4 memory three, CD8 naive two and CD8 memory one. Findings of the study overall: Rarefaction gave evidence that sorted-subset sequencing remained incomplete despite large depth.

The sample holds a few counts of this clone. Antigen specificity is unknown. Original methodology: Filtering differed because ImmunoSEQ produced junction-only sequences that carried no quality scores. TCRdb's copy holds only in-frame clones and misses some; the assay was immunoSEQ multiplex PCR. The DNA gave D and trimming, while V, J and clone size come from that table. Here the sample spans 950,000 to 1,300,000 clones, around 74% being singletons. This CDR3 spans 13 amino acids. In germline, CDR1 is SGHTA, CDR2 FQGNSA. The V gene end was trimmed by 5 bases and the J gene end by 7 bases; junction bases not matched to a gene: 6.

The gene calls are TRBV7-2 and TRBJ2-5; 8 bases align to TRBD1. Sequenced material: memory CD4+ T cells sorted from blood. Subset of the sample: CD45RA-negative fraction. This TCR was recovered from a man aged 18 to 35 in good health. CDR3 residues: CASSPGTGGTQYF. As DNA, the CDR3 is TGTGCCAGCAGCCCCGGGACAGGAGGGACCCAGTACTTC.